The sequence of this T cell receptor (beta chain) was determined in a study of T cells expressing NK-cell markers. Study overall: Serological testing identified most of the eight sequenced donors as HCMV-seropositive and one as seronegative. Study-level points and caveats: NKG2C+ dominant clonotypes from 5 to 7 donors made up about 1.0-8% of CD8+ T cells. A handful of donors showed these clonotypes also leading the CD3+CD56-NKG2C+ fraction.

To note about this clonotype: What it binds is unknown.

TCRdb reprocessed the 5' RACE reads and reports one entry per CDR3 protein, with no DNA. The table for this sample gives about 260,000 distinct CDR3 sequences. Source material: blood T cells: a sorted CD56 or NKG2C T cell subset, CD4+ or CD8+ T cells, or bulk PBMC T cells (not recorded which). The TCR was taken from a man aged 18 to 30 in good health.

CDR3 amino acids: CASGFPQGGYTF. The rearrangement joins TRBV12-5 to TRBJ1-2. The CDR3 has 12 amino acids. Per the germline V gene, CDR1 is LGHNT and CDR2 is FRNRAP. Filled out from reference TRBV12-5 and TRBJ1-2, the complete variable domain reads DARVTQTPRHKVTEMGQEVTMRCQPILGHNTVFWYRQTMMQGLELLAYFRNRAPLDDSGMPKDRFSAEMPDATLATLKIQPSEPRDSAVYFCASGFPQGGYTFGSGTRLTVV.